This TCR beta chain emerged from a study of cytomegalovirus exposure and HLA in healthy donors. On the study more broadly: Clustering assigned 70% to 90% of the roughly 420 genotyped donors to the Caucasian-associated ancestry cluster.

This PCR relied on a set of 60 Vbeta primers and 13 Jbeta primers. Profiled with immunoSEQ multiplex PCR; TCRdb holds only in-frame clones, not every one. The profile covers roughly 200,000 clones, with approximately 80% appearing a single time and 1.8% taken by the ten largest. To note about this clone: The antigen is not known.

Study findings and constraints: The authors excluded some V segments, including TRBV6-2 and TRBV6-3, as indistinguishable.

With V trimmed by 1 base and J by 5 bases, 17 bases remained unmatched. CDR1 is SGHDN and CDR2 is FVKESK in the germline V gene. CDR3 length: 19 amino acids. The V gene is TRBV14, the J gene TRBJ1-2; 9 nucleotides line up with TRBD1. Material: PBMCs. The receptor was isolated from a woman aged 25 to 39 in good health and CMV-seronegative. The CDR3: CASSQAGGQGFGLGYGYTF. CDR3 bases: TGTGCCAGCAGCCAAGCCGGCGGACAGGGGTTCGGACTGGGTTATGGCTACACCTTC.